The next 6 T cell receptor beta chains were all read from a single sample in a study of shared clonotypes between healthy human individuals. Profiled with immunoSEQ multiplex PCR; TCRdb holds only in-frame clones, not every one. The top ten clones hold roughly 0.13% of a sample with 2,100,000 or so clones, 95% of them seen once. The sequenced sample consisted of naive CD4+ T cells sorted from blood. Subset reported: CD45RA+ positively selected. The receptor source for this set is a man younger than 35 in good health.

The rearrangement joins TRBV5-1 to TRBJ2-7, with D possibly being TRBD1 or TRBD2 (5 bases each). Trimming took 4 bases from V and 3 from J, leaving 20 bases between them. Looked up from germline, CDR1 is SGHRS and CDR2 is YFSETQ. The CDR3 has 16 amino acids. The CDR3 is CASSTQTRDGYYEQYF. As DNA, the CDR3 is TGCGCCAGCAGCACTCAGACAAGGGACGGGTACTACGAGCAGTACTTC.

Written as DNA, the CDR3 is TGTGCCAGCTCGCTAGCGGGAGGGCAATACGAGCAGTACTTC. It yields the protein CASSLAGGQYEQYF. This rearrangement joins TRBV18 to TRBJ2-7, with 12 bases matching TRBD2. The CDR3 consists of 14 residues. Germline trimming cut 6 bases from V and 4 bases from J; bases unmatched to any gene: 4. The germline gives CDR1 KGHSH, CDR2 LQKENI.

J is TRBJ1-2 and V is TRBV5-6, with TRBD1 as a possible D gene (5 bases). The germline V and J ends were trimmed by 1 base and 2 bases, with 9 bases remaining between them. This CDR3 is built from 14 residues. The germline V gene encodes CDR1 SGHDT and CDR2 YYEEEE. Here the CDR3 reads CASSLMSGNYGYTF. The CDR3 coding sequence is TGTGCCAGCAGCTTGATGTCAGGGAACTATGGCTACACCTTC.

The chain links TRBV30 to TRBJ1-5; 8 nucleotides align to TRBD1. Germline V lookup: CDR1 GTSNPN, CDR2 SVGIG (reference sequence). The CDR3 runs 13 residues. V lost 7 bases, J lost 5 bases, and 7 bases stayed unmatched. The DNA for the CDR3 is TGTGCCTTCTCAGGGGGCAGGGATCAGCCCCAGCATTTT. Translated, it gives CAFSGGRDQPQHF.

The chain links TRBV2 to TRBJ2-7; 14 nucleotides line up with TRBD2. Looked up from germline, CDR1 is SNHLY and CDR2 is FYNNEI. This CDR3 has 13 amino acids. V shed 6 bases and J 7 bases; nucleotides not matched to a gene: 2. CDR3 sequence reads: CASRTSGRGEQYF. CDR3 nucleotides: TGTGCCAGCAGGACTAGCGGGAGGGGTGAGCAGTACTTC.

The chain joins TRBV11-1 to TRBJ2-7; D perhaps matches TRBD1 (6 bases). CDR1 and CDR2 (germline): SGHAT, FQDESV (reference sequence). CDR3 length equals 12 residues. V lost 5 bases and J lost 2, with 7 bases in between. CDR3 DNA sequence: TGTGCCAGCAGCCGACAGGCCTACGAGCAGTACTTC. It codes for CASSRQAYEQYF.